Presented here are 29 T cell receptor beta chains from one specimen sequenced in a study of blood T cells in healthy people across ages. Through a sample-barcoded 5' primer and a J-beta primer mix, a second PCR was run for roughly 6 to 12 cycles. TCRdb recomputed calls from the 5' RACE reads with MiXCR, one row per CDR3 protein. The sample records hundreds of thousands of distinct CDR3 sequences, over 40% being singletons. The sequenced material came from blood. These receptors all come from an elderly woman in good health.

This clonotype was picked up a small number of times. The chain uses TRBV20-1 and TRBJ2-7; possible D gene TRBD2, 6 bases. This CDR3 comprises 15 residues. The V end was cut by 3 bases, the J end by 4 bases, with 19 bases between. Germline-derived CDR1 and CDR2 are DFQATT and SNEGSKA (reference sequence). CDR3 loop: CSASRGAGITYEQYF. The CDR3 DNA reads TGCAGTGCTAGCCGAGGCGCGGGGATTACTTACGAGCAGTACTTC.

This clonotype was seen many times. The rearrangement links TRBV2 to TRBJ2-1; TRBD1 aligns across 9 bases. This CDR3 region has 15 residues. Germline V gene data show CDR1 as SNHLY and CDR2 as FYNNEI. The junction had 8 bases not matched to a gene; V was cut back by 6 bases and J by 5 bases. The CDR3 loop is CASRAGTGMNNEQFF. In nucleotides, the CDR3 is TGTGCCAGCAGGGCCGGGACAGGGATGAACAATGAGCAGTTCTTC.

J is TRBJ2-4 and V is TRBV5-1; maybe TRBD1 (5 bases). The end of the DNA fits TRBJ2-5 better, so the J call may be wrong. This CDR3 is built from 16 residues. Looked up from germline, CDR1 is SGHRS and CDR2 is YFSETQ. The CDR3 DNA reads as TGCGCCAGCAGCTACGATTGGACACACGGAAAAGAGACCCAGTACTTC. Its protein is CASSYDWTHGKETQYF.

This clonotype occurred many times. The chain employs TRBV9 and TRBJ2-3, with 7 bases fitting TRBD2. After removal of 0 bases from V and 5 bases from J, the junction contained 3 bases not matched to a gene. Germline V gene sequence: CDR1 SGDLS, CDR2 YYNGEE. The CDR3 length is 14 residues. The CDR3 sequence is CASSVGGSVDTQYF. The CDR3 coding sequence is TGTGCCAGCAGCGTAGGCGGGAGTGTAGATACGCAGTATTTT.

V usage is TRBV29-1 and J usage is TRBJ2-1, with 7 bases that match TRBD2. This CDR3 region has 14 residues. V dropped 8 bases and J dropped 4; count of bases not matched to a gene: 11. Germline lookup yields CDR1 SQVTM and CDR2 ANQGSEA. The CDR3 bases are TGCAGCACAGACCGGACTAGGCGGTACAATGAGCAGTTCTTC. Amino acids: CSTDRTRRYNEQFF.

The CDR3 sequence: CSAPNPQGREETQFF. DNA of the CDR3: TGCAGTGCTCCTAATCCACAGGGGCGGGAAGAGACCCAGTTCTTC. The J gene is TRBJ2-1, the V gene TRBV20-1, with a weak D call TRBD1 (7 bases). The germline V gene has CDR1 DFQATT and CDR2 SNEGSKA (reference sequence). V shed 5 bases and J shed 13 bases, with 27 bases lying between them. CDR3 length equals 15 residues.

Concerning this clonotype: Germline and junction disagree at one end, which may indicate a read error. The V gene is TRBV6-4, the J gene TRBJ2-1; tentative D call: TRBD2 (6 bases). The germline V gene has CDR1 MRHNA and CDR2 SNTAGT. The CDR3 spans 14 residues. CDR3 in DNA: TGTGACAGCAGTGTAGCTAGCGACTACAATGAGCAGTTCTTC. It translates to CDSSVASDYNEQFF.

Written as DNA, the CDR3 is TGTGCCAGCAGCCCAGCGGGAAGGTCGAGGAATGAGCAGTACTTC. Encoded protein: CASSPAGRSRNEQYF. The V call is TRBV7-2, the J call TRBJ2-5; 7 positions agree with TRBD2. The germline V gene encodes CDR1 SGHTA and CDR2 FQGNSA. Trimming removed 5 bases from V and 11 bases from J; junction bases left unmatched: 17. CDR3 size: 15 residues.

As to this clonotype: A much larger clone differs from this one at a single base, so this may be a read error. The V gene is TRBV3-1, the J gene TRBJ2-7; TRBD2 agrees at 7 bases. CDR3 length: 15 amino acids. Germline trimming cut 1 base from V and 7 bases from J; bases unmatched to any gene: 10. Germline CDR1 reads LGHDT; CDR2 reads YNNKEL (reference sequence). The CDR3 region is CASSQGAGPYNEQYF. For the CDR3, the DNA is TGTGCCAGCAGCCAAGGAGCGGGGCCTTACAATGAGCAGTACTTC.

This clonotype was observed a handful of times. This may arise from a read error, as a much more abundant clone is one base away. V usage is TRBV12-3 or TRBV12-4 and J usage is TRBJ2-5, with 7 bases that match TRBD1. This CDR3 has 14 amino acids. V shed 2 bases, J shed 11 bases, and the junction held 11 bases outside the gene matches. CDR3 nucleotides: TGTGCCAGCAGTTTACAACAGGGGAGAAATGAGCAGTACTTC. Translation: CASSLQQGRNEQYF.

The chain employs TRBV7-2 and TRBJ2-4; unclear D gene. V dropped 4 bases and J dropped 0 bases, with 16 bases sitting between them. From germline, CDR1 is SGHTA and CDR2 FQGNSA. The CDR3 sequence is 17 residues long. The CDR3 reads CASSSRSSAIAKNIQYF. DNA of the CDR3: TGTGCCAGCAGCTCCCGAAGTTCTGCAATAGCCAAAAACATTCAGTACTTC.

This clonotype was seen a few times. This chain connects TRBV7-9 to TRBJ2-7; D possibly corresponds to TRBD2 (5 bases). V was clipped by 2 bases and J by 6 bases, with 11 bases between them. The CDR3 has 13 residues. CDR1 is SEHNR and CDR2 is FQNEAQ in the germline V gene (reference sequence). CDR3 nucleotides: TGTGCCAGCAGCTTAATTATTGAGGGCGAGCAGTACTTC. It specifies CASSLIIEGEQYF.

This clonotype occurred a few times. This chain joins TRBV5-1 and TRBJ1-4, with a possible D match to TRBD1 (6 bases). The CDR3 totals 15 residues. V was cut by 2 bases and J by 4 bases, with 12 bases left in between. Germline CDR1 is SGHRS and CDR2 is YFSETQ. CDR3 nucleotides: TGCGCCAGCAGCTTTGTGGGGGCCGGTAATGAAAAACTGTTTTTT. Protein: CASSFVGAGNEKLFF.

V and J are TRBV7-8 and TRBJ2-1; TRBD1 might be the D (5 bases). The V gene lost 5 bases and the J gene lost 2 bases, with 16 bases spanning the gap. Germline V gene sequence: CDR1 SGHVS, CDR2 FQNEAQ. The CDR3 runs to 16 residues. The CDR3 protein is CASSLLRGKPYNEQFF. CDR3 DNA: TGTGCCAGCAGCCTTTTAAGGGGTAAACCCTACAATGAGCAGTTCTTC.

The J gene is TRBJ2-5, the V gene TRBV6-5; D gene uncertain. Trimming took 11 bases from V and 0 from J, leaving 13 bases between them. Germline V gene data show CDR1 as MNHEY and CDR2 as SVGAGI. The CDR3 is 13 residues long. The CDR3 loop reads CAWSGGYQETQYF. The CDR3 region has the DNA TGTGCCTGGAGTGGCGGTTACCAAGAGACCCAGTACTTC.

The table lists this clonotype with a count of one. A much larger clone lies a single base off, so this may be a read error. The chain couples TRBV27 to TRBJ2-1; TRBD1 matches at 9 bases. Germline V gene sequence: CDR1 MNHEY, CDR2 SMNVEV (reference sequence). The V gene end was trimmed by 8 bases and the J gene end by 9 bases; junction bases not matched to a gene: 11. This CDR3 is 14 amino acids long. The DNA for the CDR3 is TGTGCCAGCGGTCCGCAACAGGGGGCTGGTGAGCAGTTCTTC. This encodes CASGPQQGAGEQFF.

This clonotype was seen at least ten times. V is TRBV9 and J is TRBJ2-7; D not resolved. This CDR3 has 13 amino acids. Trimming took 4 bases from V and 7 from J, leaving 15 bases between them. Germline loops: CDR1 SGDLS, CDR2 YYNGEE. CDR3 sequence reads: CASSSPDTAEQYF. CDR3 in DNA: TGTGCCAGCAGCTCCCCTGACACAGCAGAGCAGTACTTC.

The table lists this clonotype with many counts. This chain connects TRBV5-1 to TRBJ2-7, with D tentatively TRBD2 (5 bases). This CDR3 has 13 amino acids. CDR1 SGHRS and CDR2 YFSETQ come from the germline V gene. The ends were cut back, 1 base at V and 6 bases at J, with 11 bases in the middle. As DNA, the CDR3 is TGCGCCAGCAGCTTGCGGGAATTTGGCGAGCAGTACTTC. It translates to CASSLREFGEQYF. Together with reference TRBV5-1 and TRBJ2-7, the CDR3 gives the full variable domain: KAGVTQTPRYLIKTRGQQVTLSCSPISGHRSVSWYQQTPGQGLQFLFEYFSETQRNKGNFPGRFSGRQFSNSRSEMNVSTLELGDSALYLCASSLREFGEQYFGPGTRLTVT.

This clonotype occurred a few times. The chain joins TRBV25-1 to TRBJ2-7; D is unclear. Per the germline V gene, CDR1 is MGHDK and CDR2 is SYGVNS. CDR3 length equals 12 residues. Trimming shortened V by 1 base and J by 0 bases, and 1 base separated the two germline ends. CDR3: CASSEFSYEQYF. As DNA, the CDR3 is TGTGCCAGCAGTGAATTCTCCTACGAGCAGTACTTC.

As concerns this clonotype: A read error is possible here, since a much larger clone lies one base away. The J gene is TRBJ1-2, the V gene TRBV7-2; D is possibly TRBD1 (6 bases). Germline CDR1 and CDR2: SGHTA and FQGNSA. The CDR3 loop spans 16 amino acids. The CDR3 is CAGSLAGGRDFYGYTF. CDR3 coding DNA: TGTGCCGGCAGCTTAGCGGGGGGGCGGGACTTCTATGGCTACACCTTC.

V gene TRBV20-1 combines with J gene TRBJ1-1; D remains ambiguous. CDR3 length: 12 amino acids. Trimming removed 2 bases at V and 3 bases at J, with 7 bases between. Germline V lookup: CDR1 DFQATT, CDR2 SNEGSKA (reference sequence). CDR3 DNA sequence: TGCAGTGCTAGAACCGGGGACACTGAAGCTTTCTTT. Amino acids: CSARTGDTEAFF.

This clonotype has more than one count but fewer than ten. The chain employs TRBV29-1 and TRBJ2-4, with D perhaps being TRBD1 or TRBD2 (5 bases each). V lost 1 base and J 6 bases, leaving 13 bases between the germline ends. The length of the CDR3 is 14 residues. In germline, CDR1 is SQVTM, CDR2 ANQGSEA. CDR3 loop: CSVEGAGRGNIQYF. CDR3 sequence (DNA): TGCAGCGTTGAAGGAGCAGGGAGAGGAAACATTCAGTACTTC.

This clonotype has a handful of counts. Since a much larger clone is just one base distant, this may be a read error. The CDR3 protein is CGVGPNEQYF. The CDR3, as DNA: TGTGGGGTAGGGCCCAATGAGCAGTACTTC. The chain has TRBV7-9 and TRBJ2-1; D gene uncertain. The DNA end is a closer match to TRBJ2-7, so the J assignment may be wrong. CDR3 length equals 10 residues. Germline values: CDR1 SEHNR, CDR2 FQNEAQ (reference sequence).

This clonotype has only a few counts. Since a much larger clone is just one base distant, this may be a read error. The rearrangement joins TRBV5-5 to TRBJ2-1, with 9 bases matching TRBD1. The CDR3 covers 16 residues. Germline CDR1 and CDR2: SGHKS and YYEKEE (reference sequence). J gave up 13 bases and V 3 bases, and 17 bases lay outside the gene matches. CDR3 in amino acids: CASSSITGGIWETQFF. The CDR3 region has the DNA TGTGCCAGCAGCTCCATTACAGGGGGCATTTGGGAGACCCAGTTCTTC.

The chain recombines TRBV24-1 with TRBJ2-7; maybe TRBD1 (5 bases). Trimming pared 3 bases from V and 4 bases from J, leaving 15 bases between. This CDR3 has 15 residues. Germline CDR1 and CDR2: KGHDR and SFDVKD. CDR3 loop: CATSDPKATAYEQYF. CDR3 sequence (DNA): TGTGCCACCAGTGATCCCAAGGCGACAGCTTACGAGCAGTACTTC.

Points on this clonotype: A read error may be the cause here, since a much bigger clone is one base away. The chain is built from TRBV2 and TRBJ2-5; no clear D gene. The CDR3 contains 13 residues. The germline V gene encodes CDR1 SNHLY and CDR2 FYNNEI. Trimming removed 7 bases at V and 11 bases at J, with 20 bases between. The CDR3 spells CASTGSYDNEQYF. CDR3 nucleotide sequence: TGTGCCAGCACAGGATCGTATGACAATGAGCAGTACTTC.

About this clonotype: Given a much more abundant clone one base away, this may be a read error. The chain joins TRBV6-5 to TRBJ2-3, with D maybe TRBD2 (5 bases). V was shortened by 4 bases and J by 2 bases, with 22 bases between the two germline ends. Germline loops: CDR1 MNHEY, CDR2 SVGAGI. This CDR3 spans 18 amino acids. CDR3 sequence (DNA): TGTGCCAGCAGTTCGATTACCCTAGTACGAGCGGACACAGATACGCAGTATTTT. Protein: CASSSITLVRADTDTQYF.

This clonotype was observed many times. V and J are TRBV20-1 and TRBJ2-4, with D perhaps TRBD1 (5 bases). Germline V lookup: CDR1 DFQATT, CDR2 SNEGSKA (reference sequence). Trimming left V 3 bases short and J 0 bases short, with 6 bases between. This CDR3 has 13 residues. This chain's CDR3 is CSARDIAKNIQYF. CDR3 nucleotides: TGCAGTGCTAGGGACATAGCCAAAAACATTCAGTACTTC.

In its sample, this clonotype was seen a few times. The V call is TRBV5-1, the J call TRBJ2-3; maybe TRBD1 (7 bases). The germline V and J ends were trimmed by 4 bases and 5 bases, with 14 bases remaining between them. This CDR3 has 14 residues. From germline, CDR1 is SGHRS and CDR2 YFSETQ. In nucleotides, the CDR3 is TGCGCCAGCAGCGGGGGAGGACAGGAAGATACGCAGTATTTT. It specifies CASSGGGQEDTQYF.